This T cell receptor (beta chain) comes out of a study of breast tumors, draining lymph nodes, adjacent tissues. Axillary draining lymph nodes of breast cancer patients supplied the node samples. Using its own MiXCR run on the multiplex PCR reads, TCRdb lists one record per CDR3 protein. The repertoire has over 100,000 distinct CDR3 sequences, around 20% of them found once; the top ten carry roughly 2.5%. About this clonotype: This may be a read error: a much more frequent sequence differs by one nucleotide.

Germline V gene lookup returns CDR1 SGHRS and CDR2 YFSETQ. Between the trimmed V and J ends, which lost 3 bases and 4 bases, there was a span of 13 bases. The CDR3 totals 14 residues. The sequencing sample was made of axillary lymph node tissue. The chain has TRBV5-1 and TRBJ1-2; tentatively, D is TRBD1 (6 bases). This clonotype was obtained from a female donor with breast cancer. Some clones in this sample may be carry-over from other donors' samples. The CDR3 nucleotides read TGCGCCAGCAGCTCCAGGGAGGGGGTCTATGGCTACACCTTC. Encoded protein: CASSSREGVYGYTF.